This T cell receptor (beta chain) derives from a study of Graves' ophthalmopathy and Graves' hyperthyroidism. From germline, CDR1 is DFQATT and CDR2 SNEGSKA (reference sequence). The CDR3 totals 16 residues. V lost 0 bases and J 0 bases, leaving 9 bases between the germline ends. RNA transcripts provided the template for amplifying TCR beta CDR3 regions. After a first-round RT-PCR with HTBI primers, a second-round multiplex PCR was run. TCRdb called the multiplex PCR reads again in MiXCR, with one record for every CDR3 protein. In the table there are about 550,000 distinct CDR3 sequences, approximately 35% of which are singletons. The study, taken as a whole, reports: Blood was where most expanded thyroid clonotypes above 0.001 frequency also turned up.

This clonotype appeared many times. What it recognizes is unknown. This TCR was recovered from an adult man with Graves' hyperthyroidism. Sequencing was carried out using peripheral blood or thyroid tissue (not recorded which). The chain carries TRBV20-1 and TRBJ1-6; no clear D. CDR3 region: CSAREGVRSYNSPLHF. DNA for the CDR3: TGCAGTGCTAGAGAAGGAGTACGCTCCTATAATTCACCCCTCCACTTT.